One sample yielded the 18 T cell receptor beta chains listed below, sequenced in a study of blood T cell repertoires in COVID-19. Produced via immunoSEQ multiplex PCR; TCRdb's table is partial and in-frame only. Among 360,000 or so clones listed, roughly 87% were seen once. The material sequenced was peripheral blood. The source is an older woman with COVID-19, enrolled during active disease.

The chain uses TRBV18 and TRBJ1-1; 12 bases agree with TRBD1. The CDR3 is 16 amino acids. The germline V gene encodes CDR1 KGHSH and CDR2 LQKENI. V lost 4 bases and J lost 0; bases outside the gene matches: 3. The CDR3 DNA is TGTGCCAGCTCACGGGACAGGGGGCAGGTGAACACTGAAGCTTTCTTT. It codes for CASSRDRGQVNTEAFF.

The chain uses TRBV6-1 and TRBJ1-1; D not resolved. Germline V gene sequence: CDR1 MNHNS, CDR2 SASEGT. V was clipped by 1 base and J by 5 bases, with 8 bases between them. This CDR3 comprises 13 residues. This CDR3 is CASSEVTGTEAFF. The DNA for the CDR3 is TGTGCCAGCAGTGAAGTTACGGGGACTGAAGCTTTCTTT.

This chain links TRBV5-1 with TRBJ1-2; D may be TRBD1 (5 bases). The V end was cut by 1 base, the J end by 3 bases, with 16 bases between. Germline values: CDR1 SGHRS, CDR2 YFSETQ. This CDR3 is built from 16 residues. The DNA of the CDR3 is TGCGCCAGCAGCTTGTCCACGGGACGGGGGGACTATGGCTACACCTTC. It codes for CASSLSTGRGDYGYTF.

CDR3 in DNA: TGTGCCAGTAGTATAACAGGAGAGACCCAGTACTTC. This codes for CASSITGETQYF. The V and J genes are TRBV19 and TRBJ2-5; the D gene is possibly TRBD1 (5 bases). V was clipped by 2 bases and J by 4 bases, with 5 bases between them. The CDR3 contains 12 residues. The germline CDR1 and CDR2 sequences are LNHDA and SQIVND (reference sequence).

The chain's CDR3 is CASSSGQGSTEAFF. In nucleotides, the CDR3 is TGTGCCAGCTCATCGGGACAGGGAAGCACTGAAGCTTTCTTT. The rearrangement uses TRBV18 and TRBJ1-1, with 9 bases that match TRBD1. Trimming cost V 5 bases and J 4 bases; bases outside gene matches: 5. The CDR3 loop spans 14 amino acids. Looked up from germline, CDR1 is KGHSH and CDR2 is LQKENI.

The chain joins TRBV19 to TRBJ1-1, with D unclear. The germline V gene has CDR1 LNHDA and CDR2 SQIVND (reference sequence). This CDR3 has 15 amino acids. Trimming shortened V by 6 bases and J by 2 bases, and 16 bases separated the two germline ends. The CDR3 DNA reads as TGTGCCAGTAGCCCAGAGGTGAATTCTAACACTGAAGCTTTCTTT. Translated, it gives CASSPEVNSNTEAFF. Combining the CDR3 with reference TRBV19 and TRBJ1-1 gives the whole variable domain DGGITQSPKYLFRKEGQNVTLSCEQNLNHDAMYWYRQDPGQGLRLIYYSQIVNDFQKGDIAEGYSVSREKKESFPLTVTSAQKNPTAFYLCASSPEVNSNTEAFFGQGTRLTVV.

This sequence joins TRBV27 and TRBJ2-7, with 10 bases lining up with TRBD1. The CDR3 runs to 15 residues. V trimming: 4 bases; J trimming: 0 bases; junction bases outside the gene matches: 3. Germline V CDR1 and CDR2: MNHEY, SMNVEV (reference sequence). DNA of the CDR3: TGTGCCAGCAGTTCCGGGACAGGGGACTCCTACGAGCAGTACTTC. Protein product: CASSSGTGDSYEQYF.

Notes on this clone: This specimen includes other DNA sequences encoding the same CDR3. This chain uses TRBV7-2 with TRBJ1-1; no definite D call. CDR3 length: 13 residues. CDR1 SGHTA and CDR2 FQGNSA come from the germline V gene. V lost 2 bases, J lost 1 base, and 5 bases lay in between. The CDR3 DNA is TGTGCCAGCAGCTTAAAGAGGAACACTGAAGCTTTCTTT. As protein: CASSLKRNTEAFF.

This sequence joins TRBV5-1 and TRBJ1-3; possible D gene TRBD1, 5 bases. The CDR3 runs to 16 residues. Germline values: CDR1 SGHRS, CDR2 YFSETQ. Between the trimmed V and J ends, which lost 0 bases and 4 bases, there was a span of 14 bases. CDR3 coding DNA: TGCGCCAGCAGCTTGGACCCAGGGCTCACCGGAAACACCATATATTTT. This sequence encodes CASSLDPGLTGNTIYF.

As to this clone: One end of the junction varies from germline; a read error may be responsible. This sequence joins TRBV5-4 and TRBJ1-1; 8 bases match TRBD1. The CDR3 is 13 residues long. Germline V gene sequence: CDR1 SGHNT, CDR2 YYREEE (reference sequence). The CDR3 region has the DNA TGTGCCAGCAGCTTGCTCACAGGGGGAGGGTCCACCTTT. It encodes CASSLLTGGGSTF.

For the CDR3, the DNA is TGTGCCAGCAGCTCTTCCGGGGGGCGCGGGGTGGACGAAGCTTTCTTT. Protein sequence: CASSSSGGRGVDEAFF. The chain uses TRBV7-9 and TRBJ1-1; D possibly corresponds to TRBD1 (6 bases). Germline V CDR1 and CDR2: SEHNR, FQNEAQ (reference sequence). Trimming left V 4 bases short and J 8 bases short, with 23 bases between. The CDR3 consists of 16 residues.

This chain joins TRBV7-3 and TRBJ1-6, with 9 bases that match TRBD1. Germline CDR1 reads SGHTA; CDR2 reads FQGTGA. The CDR3 spans 16 residues. The J segment lost 6 bases and the V segment lost 5 bases, leaving 8 bases of the junction unmatched. The CDR3 nucleotides are TGTGCCAGCAGCCTATATGGGACAGGGAGTAATTCACCCCTCCACTTT. This encodes CASSLYGTGSNSPLHF.

The chain carries TRBV4-1 and TRBJ1-3; 8 nucleotides agree with TRBD1. This CDR3 has 12 residues. Per the germline V gene, CDR1 is MGHRA and CDR2 is YSYEKL. With 3 bases clipped from V and 13 bases from J, the junction kept 5 bases outside the gene matches. The CDR3 loop reads CASSQATGVIYF. The CDR3 DNA reads as TGCGCCAGCAGCCAGGCGACAGGGGTAATATATTTT.

The V gene is TRBV29-1, the J gene TRBJ2-1; D call uncertain. Germline lookup yields CDR1 SQVTM and CDR2 ANQGSEA. Trimming stripped 4 bases from V and 13 bases from J, with 17 bases between. The CDR3 runs 12 residues. The CDR3 DNA is TGCAGCGTTGTGGTCGAGCGTGTTTCCCAGTTCTTC. This sequence encodes CSVVVERVSQFF.

Notes on this clone: Other DNA sequences in the same sample also yield this CDR3. V is TRBV3-1 (or the pseudogene TRBV3-2) and J is TRBJ1-4; 7 bases map to TRBD1. The CDR3 loop spans 15 amino acids. Germline assignment: CDR1 LGHDT and CDR2 YNNKEL (reference sequence). Losses at the gene ends were 2 bases for V and 5 bases for J; bases not matched to a gene: 5. Here the CDR3 reads CASSQRTGGNEKLFF. For the CDR3, the DNA is TGTGCCAGCAGCCAACGGACAGGAGGGAATGAAAAACTGTTTTTT.

CDR3 loop: CASSPVGGSTDTQYF. The CDR3 DNA follows: TGTGCCAGCAGCCCCGTCGGGGGAAGCACAGATACGCAGTATTTT. The J gene is TRBJ2-3, the V gene TRBV7-3; a possible D gene is TRBD2 (6 bases). There are 15 residues in the CDR3. CDR1 and CDR2 (germline): SGHTA, FQGTGA. The V and J ends lost 5 bases and 0 bases respectively, with 12 bases between them.

This chain uses TRBV28 with TRBJ1-2, with D unresolved. Deletions cut 7 bases from V and 7 bases from J, with 19 bases between. The germline V gene encodes CDR1 MDHEN and CDR2 SYDVKM. The CDR3 loop spans 14 amino acids. This CDR3 reads CASKNLGGLLGYTF. The DNA of the CDR3 is TGTGCCAGCAAAAACCTGGGAGGGCTTCTTGGCTACACCTTC.

This chain uses TRBV28 with TRBJ2-7; 7 bases align to TRBD1. Losses at the gene ends were 6 bases for V and 9 bases for J; bases not matched to a gene: 14. The CDR3 consists of 14 residues. Germline V CDR1 and CDR2: MDHEN, SYDVKM. CDR3 coding DNA: TGTGCCAGCAGAGCCCCTGGGAAGGGGGCTCGGCAGTACTTC. Translating gives CASRAPGKGARQYF.